This T cell receptor beta chain was observed in a study of T-cell reconstitution after alpha-beta-depleted transplantation in children. As to this clonotype: Antigen unknown.

Study-level points and caveats: Approximately two months post-transplant, alpha-beta T cells reportedly originated from several hundred expanded graft clones. Counts and diversity of T cells one year after transplant came mostly from newly produced T cells.

V gave up 4 bases and J gave up 3 bases, with 17 bases separating them. CDR3 length: 15 residues. Per the germline V gene, CDR1 is SGHRS and CDR2 is YFSETQ. Unique molecular identifiers were incorporated into the prepared TCRbeta library. In TCRdb, the PCR reads were re-called with MiXCR into one record per CDR3 protein. Of hundreds of thousands of distinct CDR3 sequences listed, 17% are singletons. This TCR came from a male patient aged 2-15 years who had a stem cell transplant for acute lymphoblastic leukemia, so the T cells may come from the graft donor. The material sequenced was PBMCs, mostly from graft donor cells, taken 360 days after TCRalphabeta/CD19-depleted stem cell transplant. The chain has TRBV5-1 and TRBJ2-7; perhaps TRBD1 as D (7 bases). CDR3 bases: TGCGCCAGCAGCCCCTCCCGACAGGGACTCTACGAGCAGTACTTC. It is translated as CASSPSRQGLYEQYF. Combining the CDR3 with reference TRBV5-1 and TRBJ2-7 gives the whole variable domain KAGVTQTPRYLIKTRGQQVTLSCSPISGHRSVSWYQQTPGQGLQFLFEYFSETQRNKGNFPGRFSGRQFSNSRSEMNVSTLELGDSALYLCASSPSRQGLYEQYFGPGTRLTVT.